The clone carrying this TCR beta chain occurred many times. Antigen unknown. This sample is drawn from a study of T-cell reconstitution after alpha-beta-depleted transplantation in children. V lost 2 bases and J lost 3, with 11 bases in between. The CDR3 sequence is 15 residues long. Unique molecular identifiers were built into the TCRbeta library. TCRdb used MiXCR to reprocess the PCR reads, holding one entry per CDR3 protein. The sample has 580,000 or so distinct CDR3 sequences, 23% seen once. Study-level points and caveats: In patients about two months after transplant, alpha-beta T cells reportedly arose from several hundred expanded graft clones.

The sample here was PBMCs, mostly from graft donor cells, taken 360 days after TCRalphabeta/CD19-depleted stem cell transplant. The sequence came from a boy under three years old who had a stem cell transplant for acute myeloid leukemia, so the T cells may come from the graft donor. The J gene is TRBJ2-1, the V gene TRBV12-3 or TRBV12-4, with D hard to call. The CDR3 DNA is TGTGCCAGCAGTTTACTGCAGGCCCGCTACAATGAGCAGTTCTTC. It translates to CASSLLQARYNEQFF.